The rows below give T cell receptor beta chains drawn from one sample of a study of response to subunit inactivated influenza vaccine. In TCRdb, the RT-PCR reads were re-called with MiXCR into one record per CDR3 protein. The sample lists approximately 490,000 distinct CDR3 sequences, approximately 7.8% occurring once. Sequencing was performed on PBMCs from blood, taken about 24 months after vaccination. Every receptor here comes from a man in his fifties or sixties who received an inactivated influenza vaccine. CDR3s include the opening cysteine and the closing phenylalanine or tryptophan.

>TRBV4-3
CASSQEIDRGSPLHF
>TRBV28
CASSLTASTVQYF
>TRBV27
CASSLEGVKTYEQYF
>TRBV7-2
CASSLGPPRTNTGELFF
>TRBV20-1
CSASDRGRYEQYF
>TRBV27
CASSPSEGGEQYF
>TRBV7-9
CASSRWGGGGFHEQYF
>TRBV20-1
CSARDRRGGSYEQYF
>TRBV5-1
CASSSQGIYNEQFF
>TRBV20-1
CSARDRARNIQYF
>TRBV6-1
CASSSGQYSYEQYF
>TRBV29-1
CSVVLAGGPTDTQYF
>TRBV29-1
CSVVLTGPRAYEQYF